This T cell receptor (beta chain) was obtained from a study of shared clonotypes between healthy human individuals. Assay: immunoSEQ multiplex PCR; the TCRdb copy retains only in-frame clones and omits some. Here the sample spans 600,000 to 700,000 clones, about 80% being singletons. Turning to this clone: Its specificity is not known.

Study results and limitations: Approximately 4.6% of naive CD4 clonotypes were common to a handful of donors.

The sample was memory CD4+ T cells sorted from blood. Described subset: CD45RA-negative fraction. The sequence was obtained from a woman under 40 in good health.

The CDR3 DNA sequence: TGTGCCAGCAGCAAGGGGGCGGGATCCTACAATGAGCAGTTCTTC. Its translation: CASSKGAGSYNEQFF. This chain connects TRBV11-1 to TRBJ2-1; tentative D call: TRBD1 (7 bases). The V and J ends lost 5 bases and 1 base respectively, with 12 bases between them. The CDR3 is 15 residues long. Germline V lookup: CDR1 SGHAT, CDR2 FQDESV (reference sequence).